Listed below are T cell receptor beta chains from one sample, sequenced in a study of T cell responses to AZD1222 COVID-19 vaccine. Only in-frame clones appear in the TCRdb table, and some are missing; sequencing was by immunoSEQ multiplex PCR. The profile shows under 55,000 clones, around four fifths of them singletons. This specimen was peripheral blood, taken on day 0 of AZD1222 vaccination. The source is an adult in good health. Each CDR3 is given with its conserved first and last residue. Each record gives: V gene, D gene, J gene, CDR3 length, clone size, CDR3 DNA, CDR3 protein. D genes are given only for firm matches. For some rows the clone size is stated as once, few or many, or as a class when expanded; others skip it.

V gene: TRBV6-1
D gene: -
J gene: TRBJ2-7
CDR3 length: 13
clone size: -
CDR3 DNA: TGTGCCAGCAGTGAGTCACAGGCTGGGGAGCAGTACTTC
CDR3 protein: CASSESQAGEQYF

V gene: TRBV5-1
D gene: -
J gene: TRBJ1-1
CDR3 length: 16
clone size: -
CDR3 DNA: TGCGCCAGCAGCTTGGCAGCAGGGATCATGAACACTGAAGCTTTCTTT
CDR3 protein: CASSLAAGIMNTEAFF

V gene: TRBV11-3
D gene: -
J gene: TRBJ1-2
CDR3 length: 12
clone size: -
CDR3 DNA: TGTGCCAGCAGCTACGGGGAACGTGGCTACACCTTC
CDR3 protein: CASSYGERGYTF

V gene: TRBV28
D gene: TRBD1
J gene: TRBJ1-2
CDR3 length: 12
clone size: -
CDR3 DNA: TGTGCCGCAGGACAGGGGGTTCCTGGCTACACCTTC
CDR3 protein: CAAGQGVPGYTF

V gene: TRBV6-5
D gene: -
J gene: TRBJ1-4
CDR3 length: 14
clone size: -
CDR3 DNA: TGTGCCAGCTCCCCCGGGGGTGGGAATGAAAAACTGTTTTTT
CDR3 protein: CASSPGGGNEKLFF

V gene: TRBV11-3
D gene: -
J gene: TRBJ2-6
CDR3 length: 15
clone size: -
CDR3 DNA: TGTGCCAGCAGCCCGCGGGGCCCTGGGGCCAACGTCCTGACTTTC
CDR3 protein: CASSPRGPGANVLTF

V gene: TRBV12-3/TRBV12-4
D gene: -
J gene: TRBJ2-3
CDR3 length: 11
clone size: -
CDR3 DNA: TGTGCCAGCAGTTTATCAGATACGCAGTATTTT
CDR3 protein: CASSLSDTQYF

V gene: TRBV30
D gene: -
J gene: TRBJ1-1
CDR3 length: 15
clone size: -
CDR3 DNA: TGTGCCTGGAGTGTTAAGGGGGGGCGGAGAACTGAAGCTTTCTTT
CDR3 protein: CAWSVKGGRRTEAFF

V gene: TRBV5-5
D gene: TRBD2
J gene: TRBJ2-1
CDR3 length: 16
clone size: -
CDR3 DNA: TGTGCCAGCACCCTCCCCGGGACTAGCCCCGCCAATGAGCAGTTCTTC
CDR3 protein: CASTLPGTSPANEQFF

V gene: TRBV7-9
D gene: -
J gene: TRBJ1-2
CDR3 length: 14
clone size: -
CDR3 DNA: TGTGCCAGCAGCTTAGCGATTGGTTGGGACCCACCCAACTTC
CDR3 protein: CASSLAIGWDPPNF

V gene: TRBV18
D gene: -
J gene: TRBJ1-3
CDR3 length: 13
clone size: -
CDR3 DNA: TGTGCCAGCTCACCCGTGGAGAGGAACACCATATATTTT
CDR3 protein: CASSPVERNTIYF

V gene: TRBV15
D gene: -
J gene: TRBJ2-2
CDR3 length: 18
clone size: -
CDR3 DNA: TGTGCCACCAGCAGAGCCCTAAGCTCGGTTTTGGACACCGGGGAGCTGTTTTTT
CDR3 protein: CATSRALSSVLDTGELFF

V gene: TRBV5-6
D gene: -
J gene: TRBJ2-1
CDR3 length: 15
clone size: -
CDR3 DNA: TGTGCCAGCAGCTTGGCCGGGGGGCCGAACAATGAGCAGTTCTTC
CDR3 protein: CASSLAGGPNNEQFF

V gene: TRBV18
D gene: -
J gene: TRBJ1-2
CDR3 length: 12
clone size: once
CDR3 DNA: TGTGCCAGCTCATTACAGGACTATGGCTACACCTTC
CDR3 protein: CASSLQDYGYTF

V gene: TRBV18
D gene: TRBD2
J gene: TRBJ2-1
CDR3 length: 21
clone size: -
CDR3 DNA: TGTGCCAGCTCACCCCGTAGTCGGCTAGCGGGAGTCCCTGGTTCCTACAATGAGCAGTTCTTC
CDR3 protein: CASSPRSRLAGVPGSYNEQFF

V gene: TRBV6-2/TRBV6-3
D gene: -
J gene: TRBJ2-5
CDR3 length: 16
clone size: -
CDR3 DNA: TGTGCCAGCAGTTACTCCGGCGGTAAGGGACAAGAGACCCAGTACTTC
CDR3 protein: CASSYSGGKGQETQYF

V gene: TRBV5-1
D gene: -
J gene: TRBJ2-7
CDR3 length: 12
clone size: -
CDR3 DNA: TGCGCCAGCAGCTTACAGGGCCACGAGCAGTACTTC
CDR3 protein: CASSLQGHEQYF

V gene: TRBV6-1
D gene: -
J gene: TRBJ1-4
CDR3 length: 15
clone size: -
CDR3 DNA: TGTGCCAGCAGTGAAAACACCCACAGCAGGGAAAAACTGTTTTTT
CDR3 protein: CASSENTHSREKLFF

V gene: TRBV6-6
D gene: -
J gene: TRBJ1-1
CDR3 length: 11
clone size: -
CDR3 DNA: TGTGCCAGCAGTCCGTCGACTGAAGCTTTCTTT
CDR3 protein: CASSPSTEAFF

V gene: TRBV6-2/TRBV6-3
D gene: -
J gene: TRBJ1-2
CDR3 length: 14
clone size: -
CDR3 DNA: TGTGCCAGCAGTTACTCTCCGGGCATCTATGGCTACACCTTC
CDR3 protein: CASSYSPGIYGYTF

V gene: TRBV6-2/TRBV6-3
D gene: -
J gene: TRBJ1-1
CDR3 length: 15
clone size: -
CDR3 DNA: TGTGCCAGCAGTTACAGCTGGGCTGGGGGGACTGAAGCTTTCTTT
CDR3 protein: CASSYSWAGGTEAFF

V gene: TRBV6-1
D gene: -
J gene: TRBJ1-2
CDR3 length: 14
clone size: -
CDR3 DNA: TGTGCCAGCAGTGAAGGACAGCCCAGCTATGGCTACACCTTC
CDR3 protein: CASSEGQPSYGYTF

V gene: TRBV5-1
D gene: -
J gene: TRBJ2-7
CDR3 length: 15
clone size: -
CDR3 DNA: TGCGCCAGCAGCCGAAGCGGAGGGGGTTGGCTCGAGCAGTACTTC
CDR3 protein: CASSRSGGGWLEQYF

V gene: TRBV5-8
D gene: -
J gene: TRBJ2-5
CDR3 length: 14
clone size: -
CDR3 DNA: TGTGCCAGCAGCTTGTGGCAGGGGATAGAGACCCAGTACTTC
CDR3 protein: CASSLWQGIETQYF

V gene: TRBV3-1/TRBV3-2
D gene: TRBD1
J gene: TRBJ1-1
CDR3 length: 14
clone size: -
CDR3 DNA: TGTGCCAGCAGCCAAGAGGAGGGGGCGGGGCGAGCTTTCTTT
CDR3 protein: CASSQEEGAGRAFF

V gene: TRBV12-3/TRBV12-4
D gene: -
J gene: TRBJ2-7
CDR3 length: 13
clone size: -
CDR3 DNA: TGTGCCAGCAGTTTACGAGATTCCTACGAGCAGTACTTC
CDR3 protein: CASSLRDSYEQYF

V gene: TRBV6-2/TRBV6-3
D gene: -
J gene: TRBJ1-4
CDR3 length: 18
clone size: -
CDR3 DNA: TGTGCCAGCAGTTATGCCTACCTGAACAGGATCCTAAACGAAAAACTGTTTTTT
CDR3 protein: CASSYAYLNRILNEKLFF

V gene: TRBV28
D gene: -
J gene: TRBJ2-7
CDR3 length: 14
clone size: once
CDR3 DNA: TGTGCCAGCAGTAAAACCGGGGCCAGCTACGAGCAGTACTTC
CDR3 protein: CASSKTGASYEQYF

V gene: TRBV7-9
D gene: TRBD1
J gene: TRBJ1-3
CDR3 length: 15
clone size: -
CDR3 DNA: TGTGCCAGCAGCTTGACAGGGGGTGCTGGAAACACCATATATTTT
CDR3 protein: CASSLTGGAGNTIYF

V gene: TRBV6-5
D gene: -
J gene: TRBJ1-6
CDR3 length: 14
clone size: -
CDR3 DNA: TGTGCCAGCGGATCAGGACAGCCTAATTCACCCCTCCACTTT
CDR3 protein: CASGSGQPNSPLHF

V gene: TRBV19
D gene: TRBD1
J gene: TRBJ2-7
CDR3 length: 13
clone size: -
CDR3 DNA: TGTGCCAGCCAGGGACAGGGCTTATCCGAGCAGTACTTC
CDR3 protein: CASQGQGLSEQYF

V gene: TRBV9
D gene: -
J gene: TRBJ2-2
CDR3 length: 14
clone size: -
CDR3 DNA: TGTGCCAGCAGGTGGGGGCAGGGGCCCGGGGAGCTGTTTTTT
CDR3 protein: CASRWGQGPGELFF

V gene: TRBV5-1
D gene: TRBD1
J gene: TRBJ2-5
CDR3 length: 14
clone size: -
CDR3 DNA: TGCGCCAGCAGCTTGTCAGGGGGTATGGAGACCCAGTACTTC
CDR3 protein: CASSLSGGMETQYF

V gene: TRBV29-1
D gene: TRBD1
J gene: TRBJ2-3
CDR3 length: 15
clone size: -
CDR3 DNA: TGCAGCGTTGCGGGACAGGTCGGGCGTGTGGATACGCAGTATTTT
CDR3 protein: CSVAGQVGRVDTQYF

V gene: TRBV5-1
D gene: -
J gene: TRBJ2-1
CDR3 length: 13
clone size: -
CDR3 DNA: TGCGCCAGCAGCTTGCCGAGCAACAATGAGCAGTTCTTC
CDR3 protein: CASSLPSNNEQFF

V gene: TRBV23-1
D gene: -
J gene: TRBJ2-7
CDR3 length: 14
clone size: -
CDR3 DNA: TGCGCCAGCAGACTCCGGACATCCGTTTACGAGCAGTACTTC
CDR3 protein: CASRLRTSVYEQYF

V gene: TRBV5-5
D gene: -
J gene: TRBJ1-5
CDR3 length: 14
clone size: few
CDR3 DNA: TGTGCCAGCAGCTTGGATGGAGTCAATCAGCCCCAGCATTTT
CDR3 protein: CASSLDGVNQPQHF

V gene: TRBV6-5
D gene: -
J gene: TRBJ1-3
CDR3 length: 13
clone size: few
CDR3 DNA: TGTGCCAGCAGAGACCTCTCTGGAAACACCATATATTTT
CDR3 protein: CASRDLSGNTIYF

V gene: TRBV28
D gene: TRBD1
J gene: TRBJ1-6
CDR3 length: 15
clone size: -
CDR3 DNA: TGTGCCAGCAGTTTACCCCAGGGGGGTAGTTCACCCCTCCACTTT
CDR3 protein: CASSLPQGGSSPLHF

V gene: TRBV10-3
D gene: -
J gene: TRBJ1-1
CDR3 length: 12
clone size: -
CDR3 DNA: TGTGCCATCAGGGGGGTTCTGGCTGAAGCTTTCTTT
CDR3 protein: CAIRGVLAEAFF

V gene: TRBV2
D gene: -
J gene: TRBJ1-5
CDR3 length: 13
clone size: medium-sized
CDR3 DNA: TGTGCCAGCAGTGGGCAGGCGAATCAGCCCCAGCATTTT
CDR3 protein: CASSGQANQPQHF

V gene: TRBV3-1/TRBV3-2
D gene: -
J gene: TRBJ2-2
CDR3 length: 17
clone size: -
CDR3 DNA: TGTGCCAGCAGTCGCAGTCCCGGGACGGTGAACACCGGGGAGCTGTTTTTT
CDR3 protein: CASSRSPGTVNTGELFF

V gene: TRBV6-5
D gene: TRBD1
J gene: TRBJ2-7
CDR3 length: 15
clone size: -
CDR3 DNA: TGTGCCAGCAGTTACTCGTGGACAGGTTCCTACGAGCAGTACTTC
CDR3 protein: CASSYSWTGSYEQYF

V gene: TRBV5-1
D gene: -
J gene: TRBJ2-1
CDR3 length: 14
clone size: -
CDR3 DNA: TGCGCCAGCAGCTTGGGTGGGATTTACAATGAGCAGTTCTTC
CDR3 protein: CASSLGGIYNEQFF

V gene: TRBV7-9
D gene: TRBD2
J gene: TRBJ2-7
CDR3 length: 15
clone size: -
CDR3 DNA: TGTGCCAGCAGCTTAACTAGCGGGGGAATAAGCGAGCAGTACTTC
CDR3 protein: CASSLTSGGISEQYF

V gene: TRBV27
D gene: -
J gene: TRBJ1-4
CDR3 length: 14
clone size: -
CDR3 DNA: TGTGCCAGCAGTTTAGGGCAGGGGTATGAAAAACTGTTTTTT
CDR3 protein: CASSLGQGYEKLFF

V gene: TRBV7-9
D gene: -
J gene: TRBJ1-5
CDR3 length: 14
clone size: -
CDR3 DNA: TGTGCCAGCAGCTTAGTCGGCAGAAATCAGCCCCAGCATTTT
CDR3 protein: CASSLVGRNQPQHF

V gene: TRBV6-2/TRBV6-3
D gene: TRBD1
J gene: TRBJ1-6
CDR3 length: 14
clone size: -
CDR3 DNA: TGTGCCAGCACCCCAGACAGGGGCAATTCACCCCTCCACTTT
CDR3 protein: CASTPDRGNSPLHF

V gene: TRBV2
D gene: -
J gene: TRBJ1-2
CDR3 length: 10
clone size: once
CDR3 DNA: TGTGCCAGCAGGGGAAGTGGCTACACCTTC
CDR3 protein: CASRGSGYTF

V gene: TRBV19
D gene: -
J gene: TRBJ1-2
CDR3 length: 12
clone size: -
CDR3 DNA: TGTGCCAGTACCGGGACAAGGGGTGGCTACACCTTC
CDR3 protein: CASTGTRGGYTF

V gene: TRBV20-1
D gene: -
J gene: TRBJ2-5
CDR3 length: 11
clone size: few
CDR3 DNA: TGCAGTGCTGAGTACCAAGAGACCCAGTACTTC
CDR3 protein: CSAEYQETQYF

V gene: TRBV30
D gene: -
J gene: TRBJ2-1
CDR3 length: 12
clone size: -
CDR3 DNA: TGTGCCTGGAGAGGTCTCGGGAATGAGCAGTTCTTC
CDR3 protein: CAWRGLGNEQFF

V gene: TRBV4-1
D gene: -
J gene: TRBJ2-1
CDR3 length: 12
clone size: -
CDR3 DNA: TGCGCCAGCAGCCAAGTGGGAAATGAGCAGTTCTTC
CDR3 protein: CASSQVGNEQFF